A selection of T cell receptor beta chains follows, all from one sample in a study of T cell changes during pregnancy in multiple sclerosis. The repertoire was sequenced with immunoSEQ multiplex PCR; TCRdb's copy has only in-frame clones and lacks some. Of under 85,000 clones in the sample, more than 90% were seen once. Sample: CD4+ T cells from peripheral blood mononuclear cells, taken before pregnancy. All receptors come from a female donor with multiple sclerosis, enrolled in a pregnancy study. Each CDR3 is given with its conserved first and last residue. The order of the fields is CDR3 DNA, CDR3 protein, V gene, clone size, J gene, D gene. The D gene is left open where the match is weak. Clone sizes are given selectively: once, few, many, or a class where the clone is expanded.

cdr3_nt: TGTGCCAGCAGCTCAAGACAGGCCTCTGGAAACACCATATATTTT; cdr3_aa: CASSSRQASGNTIYF; v_call: TRBV5-4; clone_size: .; j_call: TRBJ1-3; d_call: .
cdr3_nt: TGTGCCAGCAGTTACTCAGGGAGCAGAAATTCACCCCTCCACTTT; cdr3_aa: CASSYSGSRNSPLHF; v_call: TRBV6-6; clone_size: .; j_call: TRBJ1-6; d_call: .
cdr3_nt: TGTGCCAGCAGTTTAACAGGGTCCAGCAATCAGCCCCAGCATTTT; cdr3_aa: CASSLTGSSNQPQHF; v_call: TRBV27; clone_size: .; j_call: TRBJ1-5; d_call: .
cdr3_nt: TGTGCCAGCAGCCGAGGACTAGCGGGATGGAACGAGCAGTACTTC; cdr3_aa: CASSRGLAGWNEQYF; v_call: TRBV7-9; clone_size: .; j_call: TRBJ2-7; d_call: TRBD2
cdr3_nt: TGCGCCAGCAGCGAGGACAGAACTTATTCCCCCGGAGAAAAACTGTTTTTT; cdr3_aa: CASSEDRTYSPGEKLFF; v_call: TRBV5-1; clone_size: once; j_call: TRBJ1-4; d_call: .
cdr3_nt: TGCGCCAGCAGCTCTAGTTACGAGCAGTACTTC; cdr3_aa: CASSSSYEQYF; v_call: TRBV5-1; clone_size: .; j_call: TRBJ2-7; d_call: .
cdr3_nt: TGTGCCAGCAGTTTAGCAGGTCTGAACACCGGGGAGCTGTTTTTT; cdr3_aa: CASSLAGLNTGELFF; v_call: TRBV27; clone_size: .; j_call: TRBJ2-2; d_call: .
cdr3_nt: TGCGCCAGCCGCGATCAGGACTTCAACACTGAAGCTTTCTTT; cdr3_aa: CASRDQDFNTEAFF; v_call: TRBV5-1; clone_size: .; j_call: TRBJ1-1; d_call: .
cdr3_nt: TGTGCCAGCAGCTTGCGACCTAGCTGGGATGAGCAGTTCTTC; cdr3_aa: CASSLRPSWDEQFF; v_call: TRBV5-4; clone_size: .; j_call: TRBJ2-1; d_call: .
cdr3_nt: TGTGCCAGCAGTATCACAGGGGTCGAGCAGTACTTC; cdr3_aa: CASSITGVEQYF; v_call: TRBV13; clone_size: .; j_call: TRBJ2-7; d_call: TRBD1
cdr3_nt: TGCGCCAGCAGTCCAACCAGGGGTGGCTACACCTTC; cdr3_aa: CASSPTRGGYTF; v_call: TRBV5-1; clone_size: .; j_call: TRBJ1-2; d_call: .
cdr3_nt: TGTGCCAGCAGTTACGGTCAGCGGTACGAGCAGTACTTC; cdr3_aa: CASSYGQRYEQYF; v_call: TRBV27; clone_size: .; j_call: TRBJ2-7; d_call: .
cdr3_nt: TGTGCCAGCGTTAGCGGGGGGGCCACAGATACGCAGTATTTT; cdr3_aa: CASVSGGATDTQYF; v_call: TRBV2; clone_size: .; j_call: TRBJ2-3; d_call: TRBD2
cdr3_nt: TGTGCCAGCAGTGACAGGTTCAACTACGAGCAGTACTTC; cdr3_aa: CASSDRFNYEQYF; v_call: TRBV25-1; clone_size: .; j_call: TRBJ2-7; d_call: .
cdr3_nt: TGTGCCAGCAGCTTAAGGACTAGCGGGAGGGCGGGGACAGATACGCAGTATTTT; cdr3_aa: CASSLRTSGRAGTDTQYF; v_call: TRBV11-2; clone_size: .; j_call: TRBJ2-3; d_call: TRBD2
cdr3_nt: TGTGCCAGCAGCACCTCACAGGGCCGGGCCGGGGAGCTGTTTTTT; cdr3_aa: CASSTSQGRAGELFF; v_call: TRBV5-6; clone_size: .; j_call: TRBJ2-2; d_call: .
cdr3_nt: TGCGCCAGCAGCCCCGGGGGGGAGGTGTCCGGGGAGCTGTTTTTT; cdr3_aa: CASSPGGEVSGELFF; v_call: TRBV4-1; clone_size: .; j_call: TRBJ2-2; d_call: TRBD2
cdr3_nt: TGTGCCAGCAGCCCCCGGTCCGGCGGGAGTCTCTACGAGCAGTACTTC; cdr3_aa: CASSPRSGGSLYEQYF; v_call: TRBV9; clone_size: .; j_call: TRBJ2-7; d_call: TRBD2
cdr3_nt: TGTGCCAGCAGCTTAGCGGGGGTAAACCAAGAGACCCAGTACTTC; cdr3_aa: CASSLAGVNQETQYF; v_call: TRBV5-5; clone_size: .; j_call: TRBJ2-5; d_call: TRBD2
cdr3_nt: TGTGCCAGCAGGCCGGTGTCGGGAGCTGGAAACACCATATATTTT; cdr3_aa: CASRPVSGAGNTIYF; v_call: TRBV5-4; clone_size: .; j_call: TRBJ1-3; d_call: .
cdr3_nt: TGTGCCAGCAGCTTAGACAGGGGTTACAATGAGCAGTTCTTC; cdr3_aa: CASSLDRGYNEQFF; v_call: TRBV7-3; clone_size: .; j_call: TRBJ2-1; d_call: TRBD1
cdr3_nt: TGTGCCAGCAGGGGGGGGACTAGCCTTAACAATGAGCAGTTCTTC; cdr3_aa: CASRGGTSLNNEQFF; v_call: TRBV2; clone_size: .; j_call: TRBJ2-1; d_call: TRBD2
cdr3_nt: TGTGCCAGCAGGGGACTCTATGAGGATGGCTACACCTTC; cdr3_aa: CASRGLYEDGYTF; v_call: TRBV6-1; clone_size: .; j_call: TRBJ1-2; d_call: .
cdr3_nt: TGTGCCAGCATTGGCCCCAAAGGACGGGGGACCTACGAGCAGTACTTC; cdr3_aa: CASIGPKGRGTYEQYF; v_call: TRBV27; clone_size: .; j_call: TRBJ2-7; d_call: .
cdr3_nt: TGTGCCTGGAACAACAGGGTCGATCAGCCCCAGCATTTT; cdr3_aa: CAWNNRVDQPQHF; v_call: TRBV30; clone_size: .; j_call: TRBJ1-5; d_call: .
cdr3_nt: TGTGCCAGCAGTGAAGGTGCGGGAGGAATATACGAGCAGTACTTC; cdr3_aa: CASSEGAGGIYEQYF; v_call: TRBV6-1; clone_size: .; j_call: TRBJ2-7; d_call: TRBD2
cdr3_nt: TGTGCCAGCAGCTTCGGGGGATCCTACAATGAGCAGTTCTTC; cdr3_aa: CASSFGGSYNEQFF; v_call: TRBV5-5; clone_size: .; j_call: TRBJ2-1; d_call: .
cdr3_nt: TGTGCCAGCAGCACCAAGACAGGTGACGCTTTCTTT; cdr3_aa: CASSTKTGDAFF; v_call: TRBV6-6; clone_size: .; j_call: TRBJ1-1; d_call: .
cdr3_nt: TGTGCCAGCAGCGTAGGAGGTAGCGGGGGTACCCAGTACTTC; cdr3_aa: CASSVGGSGGTQYF; v_call: TRBV9; clone_size: .; j_call: TRBJ2-5; d_call: TRBD2
cdr3_nt: TGTGCCAGCAGTGAGGCGTGGAGCCACTCTGGAAACACCATATATTTT; cdr3_aa: CASSEAWSHSGNTIYF; v_call: TRBV2; clone_size: .; j_call: TRBJ1-3; d_call: .
cdr3_nt: TGCGCCAGCAGCCATCCAACTAGTCGCAGTATCTACGAGCAGTACTTC; cdr3_aa: CASSHPTSRSIYEQYF; v_call: TRBV4-1; clone_size: .; j_call: TRBJ2-7; d_call: .
cdr3_nt: TGTGCCAGTAGTGTCCAGGGGGCAAACAATGAGCAGTTCTTC; cdr3_aa: CASSVQGANNEQFF; v_call: TRBV19; clone_size: .; j_call: TRBJ2-1; d_call: TRBD1
cdr3_nt: TGTGCCAGCAGCCAGGGACAGAGCTTGAATCAGCCCCAGCATTTT; cdr3_aa: CASSQGQSLNQPQHF; v_call: TRBV7-2; clone_size: .; j_call: TRBJ1-5; d_call: TRBD1
cdr3_nt: TGTGCCACCAACCCTCCGGGGAATCAGCCCCAGCATTTT; cdr3_aa: CATNPPGNQPQHF; v_call: TRBV19; clone_size: once; j_call: TRBJ1-5; d_call: .
cdr3_nt: TGTGCCAGCAGTTTGGACAGGGCCTACGAGCAGTACTTC; cdr3_aa: CASSLDRAYEQYF; v_call: TRBV5-5; clone_size: once; j_call: TRBJ2-7; d_call: TRBD1
cdr3_nt: TGTGCCAGTAGTATACGCAGCGGGGGCGCGAACACCGGGGAGCTGTTTTTT; cdr3_aa: CASSIRSGGANTGELFF; v_call: TRBV19; clone_size: .; j_call: TRBJ2-2; d_call: TRBD2
cdr3_nt: TGTGCCAGCAGCTCCGGACTAGCGGGAAACAATGAGCAGTTCTTC; cdr3_aa: CASSSGLAGNNEQFF; v_call: TRBV7-3; clone_size: .; j_call: TRBJ2-1; d_call: TRBD2
cdr3_nt: TGTGCCAGCAGACCTACTAGCGCCTCCTACAATGAGCAGTTCTTC; cdr3_aa: CASRPTSASYNEQFF; v_call: TRBV7-9; clone_size: .; j_call: TRBJ2-1; d_call: TRBD2
cdr3_nt: TGTGCCTGGATGCGGGGTCTCGGCACAGATACGCAGTATTTT; cdr3_aa: CAWMRGLGTDTQYF; v_call: TRBV30; clone_size: .; j_call: TRBJ2-3; d_call: .
cdr3_nt: TGTGCCATCAGTCCAGGGGGTCTCCCGGACGCTAACTATGGCTACACCTTC; cdr3_aa: CAISPGGLPDANYGYTF; v_call: TRBV10-3; clone_size: few; j_call: TRBJ1-2; d_call: TRBD1
cdr3_nt: TGCGCCAGCAGCTTGAGAGGGGGCAAAAACAATGAGCAGTTCTTC; cdr3_aa: CASSLRGGKNNEQFF; v_call: TRBV5-1; clone_size: .; j_call: TRBJ2-1; d_call: TRBD1